The 24 T cell receptor beta chains listed next were all sequenced from one sample in a study of T-cell reconstitution after alpha-beta-depleted transplantation in children. Unique molecular identifiers were incorporated during preparation of the TCRbeta library. From the PCR reads, TCRdb called clonotypes with MiXCR, one entry per CDR3 protein. The sample includes about 830,000 distinct CDR3 sequences, around 17% of them seen just once. Sequencing was performed on PBMCs, mostly from graft donor cells, taken 360 days after TCRalphabeta/CD19-depleted stem cell transplant. Receptor source: a male patient younger than 18 who had a stem cell transplant for acute lymphoblastic leukemia, so the T cells may come from the graft donor.

V usage is TRBV7-3 and J usage is TRBJ2-1; weak D call: TRBD2 (5 bases). V was clipped by 5 bases and J by 11 bases, with 10 bases between them. The CDR3 contains 11 residues. The germline gives CDR1 SGHTA, CDR2 FQGTGA. In DNA form, the CDR3 reads TGTGCCAGCAGCCTCGGGGTCCAGCAGTTCTTC. Translated, it gives CASSLGVQQFF.

V is TRBV5-1 and J is TRBJ1-1; D may be TRBD1 (5 bases). The germline V gene has CDR1 SGHRS and CDR2 YFSETQ. This CDR3 spans 14 amino acids. Trimming took off 4 bases at V and 6 bases at J, with 16 bases between the two ends. CDR3 nucleotides: TGCGCCAGCAGCGATGGGACCTCGGAGGCTGAAGCTTTCTTT. This gives the protein CASSDGTSEAEAFF. Full variable domain (remainder filled in from reference TRBV5-1 and TRBJ1-1): KAGVTQTPRYLIKTRGQQVTLSCSPISGHRSVSWYQQTPGQGLQFLFEYFSETQRNKGNFPGRFSGRQFSNSRSEMNVSTLELGDSALYLCASSDGTSEAEAFFGQGTRLTVV.

In this sample, this clonotype turned up many times. The junction does not match germline at one end; this may be a read error. CDR3 protein: CATSDTGTSGRERYF. The CDR3 DNA reads as TGTGCCACCAGTGACACCGGGACTAGCGGGAGGGAGCGGTACTTC. The J gene is TRBJ2-7, the V gene TRBV24-1, with 16 bases matching TRBD2. The CDR3 is 15 amino acids. Germline CDR1 is KGHDR and CDR2 is SFDVKD.

The table lists this clonotype with many counts. The V and J genes are TRBV24-1 and TRBJ2-3, with D maybe TRBD1 (6 bases). The V end lost 4 bases, the J end lost 3 bases, and 13 bases lay between the germline ends. The CDR3 has 15 amino acids. Germline values: CDR1 KGHDR, CDR2 SFDVKD. The CDR3 loop reads CATSDPGQETDTQYF. As DNA, the CDR3 is TGTGCCACCAGTGACCCGGGACAAGAAACAGATACGCAGTATTTT.

In its sample, this clonotype was seen a few times. The CDR3 region is CASKGQVASYEQYF. The CDR3 coding sequence is TGTGCCAGCAAGGGACAGGTGGCCTCCTACGAGCAGTACTTC. The V call is TRBV25-1, the J call TRBJ2-7, with 8 bases lining up with TRBD1. In germline, CDR1 is MGHDK, CDR2 SYGVNS. Unmatched junction bases numbered 5, after V lost 7 bases and J lost 0 bases. This CDR3 is 14 amino acids long.

The rearrangement joins TRBV27 to TRBJ2-7, with 8 bases matching TRBD1. J lost 4 bases, V lost 4 bases, and 6 bases had no gene match. CDR3 length: 14 amino acids. Germline CDR1 MNHEY, CDR2 SMNVEV (reference sequence). CDR3 sequence reads: CASSYQGAGYEQYF. The CDR3 coding sequence is TGTGCCAGCAGTTACCAGGGGGCAGGGTACGAGCAGTACTTC.

The gene calls are TRBV20-1 and TRBJ2-5, with D uncertain. The germline V gene has CDR1 DFQATT and CDR2 SNEGSKA (reference sequence). The V and J ends lost 0 bases and 5 bases respectively, with 16 bases between them. This CDR3 comprises 15 residues. This CDR3 reads CSARDSDLPQETQYF. In DNA, the CDR3 is TGCAGTGCTAGAGACTCTGACCTCCCACAGGAGACCCAGTACTTC.

This clonotype appeared a few times. The chain has TRBV4-1 and TRBJ2-7; D may be TRBD2 (6 bases). Germline CDR1 is MGHRA and CDR2 is YSYEKL. The CDR3 runs to 13 residues. V shed 5 bases and J shed 3 bases, with 11 bases lying between them. CDR3 amino acids: CASSKGGIYEQYF. The CDR3 region has the DNA TGCGCCAGCAGCAAAGGAGGGATCTACGAGCAGTACTTC.

Regarding this clonotype: A read error may produce the germline difference seen at one junction end. The genes are TRBV6-5 and TRBJ2-7; D possibly corresponds to TRBD2 (5 bases). The CDR3 runs 14 residues. CDR1 is MNHEY, CDR2 SVGAGI, per germline. This chain's CDR3 is CASSYVAGLAPEHF. The CDR3 DNA follows: TGTGCCAGCAGTTACGTTGCAGGTCTAGCTCCGGAGCACTTC.

This clonotype has at least ten counts. This sequence joins TRBV4-1 and TRBJ1-1, with a possible D match to TRBD1 (5 bases). V was clipped by 2 bases and J by 7 bases, with 8 bases between them. The CDR3 has 12 amino acids. Germline values: CDR1 MGHRA, CDR2 YSYEKL. The DNA for the CDR3 is TGCGCCAGCAGCCAAACCGACAGTGAAGCTTTCTTT. Its translation: CASSQTDSEAFF.

V and J are TRBV7-8 and TRBJ2-5, with TRBD1 as a possible D gene (5 bases). Per germline, CDR1 SGHVS and CDR2 FQNEAQ. V was shortened by 0 bases and J by 5 bases, with 13 bases between the two germline ends. CDR3 length: 15 amino acids. The chain's CDR3 is CASSLAPGSGETQYF. The CDR3 DNA reads as TGTGCCAGCAGCTTAGCCCCCGGTTCAGGGGAGACCCAGTACTTC.

This chain links TRBV5-5 with TRBJ1-5; D is perhaps TRBD1 (5 bases). V was shortened by 5 bases and J by 0 bases, with 12 bases between the two germline ends. The CDR3 consists of 15 residues. Per the germline V gene, CDR1 is SGHKS and CDR2 is YYEKEE (reference sequence). CDR3 bases: TGTGCCAGCAGACCGGCAGGGTATAGCAATCAGCCCCAGCATTTT. As protein: CASRPAGYSNQPQHF.

This clonotype was observed a few times. The V and J genes are TRBV20-1 and TRBJ1-4; tentative D call: TRBD1 (5 bases). V was pared by 6 bases and J by 8 bases, with 19 bases between. The CDR3 runs 14 residues. The V gene's germline CDR1 is DFQATT and CDR2 SNEGSKA (reference sequence). The CDR3 region is CSATLQVGNEKLFF. Here the CDR3 DNA reads TGCAGTGCAACCCTACAGGTTGGGAACGAAAAACTGTTTTTT.

The chain couples TRBV20-1 to TRBJ2-1; the match to TRBD2 covers 12 bases. The V segment lost 6 bases and the J segment 7 bases; nucleotides outside the gene matches: 16. Germline lookup yields CDR1 DFQATT and CDR2 SNEGSKA (reference sequence). The CDR3 runs to 17 residues. DNA of the CDR3: TGCAGTGCCCAGACTAGCGGGAGTATCTTTATGGTGAATGAGCAGTTCTTC. Translating gives CSAQTSGSIFMVNEQFF.

The rearrangement uses TRBV20-1 and TRBJ1-1; D perhaps matches TRBD1 (5 bases). Germline-derived CDR1 and CDR2 are DFQATT and SNEGSKA (reference sequence). Trimming pared 4 bases from V and 6 bases from J, leaving 12 bases between. This CDR3 has 12 amino acids. For the CDR3, the DNA is TGCAGTGCTACAGGGAATTTCGCTGAAGCTTTCTTT. Translation gives CSATGNFAEAFF.

The V gene is TRBV20-1, the J gene TRBJ1-5; D may be TRBD1 (5 bases). There are 15 residues in the CDR3. Germline-derived CDR1 and CDR2 are DFQATT and SNEGSKA (reference sequence). The germline V and J ends were trimmed by 0 bases and 4 bases, with 13 bases remaining between them. CDR3 sequence reads: CSARDQGSINQPQHF. CDR3 coding DNA: TGCAGTGCTAGAGATCAGGGCAGCATTAATCAGCCCCAGCATTTT.

This clonotype was counted many times. This chain connects TRBV29-1 to TRBJ1-1; D is undetermined. Trimming removed 4 bases at V and 0 bases at J, with 9 bases between. Germline CDR1 reads SQVTM; CDR2 reads ANQGSEA. This CDR3 is built from 13 residues. The CDR3 DNA is TGCAGCGTTGTGAGAGACATGAACACTGAAGCTTTCTTT. Its translation is CSVVRDMNTEAFF.

The V call is TRBV7-6, the J call TRBJ2-2, with 8 nucleotides matching TRBD2. Per germline, CDR1 SGHVS and CDR2 FNYEAQ. V gave up 7 bases and J gave up 3 bases; unmatched junction bases: 7. There are 15 residues in the CDR3. The CDR3 nucleotides are TGTGCCAGCACCGGGCTAGCGGGTGACACCGGGGAGCTGTTTTTT. Protein sequence: CASTGLAGDTGELFF.

This chain joins TRBV24-1 and TRBJ2-3; the match to TRBD2 covers 7 bases. The CDR3 length is 14 residues. The junction had 6 bases not matched to a gene; V was cut back by 10 bases and J by 0 bases. Looked up from germline, CDR1 is KGHDR and CDR2 is SFDVKD. CDR3 sequence reads: CATRPAGSTDTQYF. The CDR3 DNA reads TGTGCCACTCGCCCAGCGGGAAGCACAGATACGCAGTATTTT.

In this sample, this clonotype turned up a few times. The V and J genes are TRBV27 and TRBJ1-2; D perhaps matches TRBD1 (5 bases). The germline CDR1 and CDR2 sequences are MNHEY and SMNVEV (reference sequence). Trimming pared 3 bases from V and 5 bases from J, leaving 10 bases between. This CDR3 is built from 13 residues. The CDR3 DNA reads as TGTGCCAGCAGTTTTGTTTCAGGGTATGGCTACACCTTC. Protein product: CASSFVSGYGYTF.

V gene TRBV20-1 combines with J gene TRBJ1-5, with D unclear. The germline V gene encodes CDR1 DFQATT and CDR2 SNEGSKA (reference sequence). The CDR3 runs to 12 residues. V lost 5 bases and J 4 bases, leaving 9 bases between the germline ends. CDR3 sequence: CSAGPNNQPQHF. CDR3 bases: TGCAGTGCTGGCCCGAATAATCAGCCCCAGCATTTT.

CDR3 loop: CATSRANYNTDTQYF. The CDR3 DNA follows: TGTGCCACCAGCAGGGCGAACTATAACACAGATACGCAGTATTTT. V usage is TRBV15 and J usage is TRBJ2-3, with unresolved D. The CDR3 has 15 residues. Germline V gene sequence: CDR1 LNHNV, CDR2 YYDKDF (reference sequence). With 3 bases removed from V and 2 bases from J, the gap between germline ends came to 12 bases.

This clonotype was counted a few times. The gene calls are TRBV4-2 and TRBJ2-1; 13 bases fit TRBD2. CDR3 length: 18 amino acids. V lost 4 bases to trimming and J lost 5 bases; unmatched junction nucleotides: 11. CDR1 is LGHNA and CDR2 is YNFKEQ in the germline V gene. The CDR3 DNA follows: TGTGCCAGCAGCCCACTAGCTACTAGCGGGAGGGCCAACAATGAGCAGTTCTTC. Translating gives CASSPLATSGRANNEQFF.

The chain links TRBV29-1 to TRBJ2-7; D is ambiguous. The V gene's germline CDR1 is SQVTM and CDR2 ANQGSEA. Trimming cost V 5 bases and J 2 bases, with 13 bases left between them. The CDR3 runs 13 residues. The CDR3 DNA follows: TGCAGCGTTCGAACGACGGCGACCTACGAGCAGTACTTC. This codes for CSVRTTATYEQYF.